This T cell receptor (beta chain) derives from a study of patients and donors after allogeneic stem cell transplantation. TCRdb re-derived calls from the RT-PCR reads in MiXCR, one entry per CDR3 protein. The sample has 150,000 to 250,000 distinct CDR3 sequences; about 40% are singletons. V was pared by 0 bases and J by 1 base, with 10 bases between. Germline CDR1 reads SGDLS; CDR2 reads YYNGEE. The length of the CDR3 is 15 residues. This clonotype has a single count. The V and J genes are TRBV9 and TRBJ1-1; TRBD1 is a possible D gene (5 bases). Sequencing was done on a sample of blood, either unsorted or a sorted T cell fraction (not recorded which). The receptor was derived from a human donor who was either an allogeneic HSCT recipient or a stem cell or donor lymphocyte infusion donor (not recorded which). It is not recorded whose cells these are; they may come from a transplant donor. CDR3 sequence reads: CASSVEAQGNTEAFF. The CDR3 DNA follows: TGTGCCAGCAGCGTAGAGGCTCAGGGGAACACTGAAGCTTTCTTT. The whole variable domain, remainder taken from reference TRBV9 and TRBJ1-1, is DSGVTQTPKHLITATGQRVTLRCSPRSGDLSVYWYQQSLDQGLQFLIQYYNGEERAKGNILERFSAQQFPDLHSELNLSSLELGDSALYFCASSVEAQGNTEAFFGQGTRLTVV.